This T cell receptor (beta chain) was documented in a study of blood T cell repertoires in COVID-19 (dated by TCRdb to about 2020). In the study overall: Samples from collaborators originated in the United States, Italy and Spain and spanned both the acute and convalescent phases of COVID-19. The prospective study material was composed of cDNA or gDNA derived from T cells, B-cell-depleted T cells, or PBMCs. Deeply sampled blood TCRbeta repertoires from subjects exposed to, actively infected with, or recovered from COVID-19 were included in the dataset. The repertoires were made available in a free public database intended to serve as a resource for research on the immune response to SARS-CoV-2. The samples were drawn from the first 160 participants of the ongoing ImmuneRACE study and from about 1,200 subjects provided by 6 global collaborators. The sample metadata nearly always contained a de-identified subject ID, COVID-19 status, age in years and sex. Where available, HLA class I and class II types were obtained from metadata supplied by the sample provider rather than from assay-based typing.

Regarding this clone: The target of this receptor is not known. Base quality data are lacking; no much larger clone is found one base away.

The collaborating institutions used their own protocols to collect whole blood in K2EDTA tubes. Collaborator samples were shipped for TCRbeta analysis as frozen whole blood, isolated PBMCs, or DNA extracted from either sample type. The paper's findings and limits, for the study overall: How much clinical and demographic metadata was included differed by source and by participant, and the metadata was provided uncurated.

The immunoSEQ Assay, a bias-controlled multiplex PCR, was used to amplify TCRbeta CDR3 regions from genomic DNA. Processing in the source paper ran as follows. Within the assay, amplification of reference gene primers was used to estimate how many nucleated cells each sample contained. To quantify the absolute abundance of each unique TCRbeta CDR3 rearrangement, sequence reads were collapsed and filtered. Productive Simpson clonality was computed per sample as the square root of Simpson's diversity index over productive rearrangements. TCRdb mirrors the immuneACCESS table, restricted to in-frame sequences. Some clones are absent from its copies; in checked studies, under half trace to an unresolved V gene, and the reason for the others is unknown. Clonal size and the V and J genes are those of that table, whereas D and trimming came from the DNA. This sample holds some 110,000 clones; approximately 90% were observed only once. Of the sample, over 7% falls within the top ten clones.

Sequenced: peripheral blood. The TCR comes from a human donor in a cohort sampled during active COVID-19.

The sequenced DNA: TGTGCCACCAGCCCACGACAGGGTGGGCTCTACGAGCAGTACTTC. Its protein reads: CATSPRQGGLYEQYF. The rearrangement joined TRBV15 to TRBJ2-7; TRBD1 matches 7 bases in the middle. Including the terminal cysteine and phenylalanine, the CDR3 comprises 15 residues. Only CDR3 DNA is held: 45 bases, read in frame from base 1. At the junction V is shortened by 5 bases and J by 3 bases; bases outside the gene matches: 10. The germline V gene (reference sequence) supplies CDR1 LNHNV and CDR2 YYDKDF.